This entry lists 2 T cell receptor beta chains sequenced from one sample in a study of blood T cells in healthy people across ages. Sample-barcoded 5' priming and a J-beta primer mix drove a second PCR of 7 to 11 cycles. A single record per CDR3 protein comes from TCRdb applying MiXCR to the 5' RACE reads. The sample contains around 970,000 distinct CDR3 sequences, roughly half of which appear only once. The sequenced material came from blood. Receptors originate from a woman in her sixties or seventies in good health.

This clonotype has more than one count but fewer than ten. The genes are TRBV20-1 and TRBJ2-3; TRBD2 matches 9 bases. The junction had 10 bases not matched to a gene; V was cut back by 3 bases and J by 6 bases. This CDR3 has 15 residues. Germline CDR1 and CDR2: DFQATT and SNEGSKA (reference sequence). The CDR3 region is CSASGSATSGDTQYF. In DNA, the CDR3 is TGCAGTGCTAGCGGGTCTGCTACTAGCGGGGATACGCAGTATTTT.

This rearrangement joins TRBV25-1 to TRBJ1-4; D not resolved. The germline gives CDR1 MGHDK, CDR2 SYGVNS. Trimming removed 6 bases at V and 0 bases at J, with 5 bases between. CDR3 length: 13 residues. The CDR3 is CASSFATNEKLFF. Here the CDR3 DNA reads TGTGCCAGCAGCTTTGCAACTAATGAAAAACTGTTTTTT.